Detailed here is one T cell receptor (beta chain). Its antigen is not known. This CDR3 spans 16 amino acids. Germline CDR1 SGHTA, CDR2 FQGNSA. Unmatched junction bases numbered 18, after V lost 5 bases and J lost 11 bases. The lymph nodes were axillary draining lymph nodes from breast cancer patients. TCRdb used MiXCR to reprocess the multiplex PCR reads, holding one entry per CDR3 protein. This table has 150,000 to 250,000 distinct CDR3 sequences, roughly 29% appearing once. This sample was included in a study of breast tumors, draining lymph nodes, adjacent tissues. Study-level points and caveats: Findings are consistent with lymph node origin and intratumoral expansion of most tumor T cells. Tumor TCR diversity was below lymph nodes but above nontumor tissue.

The rearrangement links TRBV7-2 to TRBJ2-3; 8 positions match TRBD2. The TCR originated in a female donor with breast cancer. Some clones in this sample may be carry-over from other donors' samples. Sequences were obtained from axillary lymph node tissue. This CDR3 is CASSPVAGSSYNEQYF. The CDR3 DNA reads as TGTGCCAGCAGCCCAGTAGCGGGGAGCTCCTACAATGAGCAGTATTTT.